Following are 6 T cell receptor beta chains from one sample sequenced in a study of PD-1 blockade in classical Hodgkin lymphoma (dated by TCRdb to the early 2020s). The method was the immunoSEQ multiplex PCR assay. TCRdb took over this immuneACCESS table, retaining in-frame rearrangements with V and J assigned. Such tables are incomplete; in checked studies, under half of the missing clones stem from an unresolved V gene, and the remainder is unexplained. The sample table records around 50,000 clones; around 87% of these occur just once. Of the sample, over 11% is held by the ten largest clones. The time point label corresponds to: cycle 4 day 1 (C4D1), after 6 weeks of nivolumab. All trial patients had relapsed after autologous stem cell transplantation, with cohorts A, B and C differing in prior brentuximab vedotin exposure. The sequencing here drew on peripheral blood mononuclear cells (PBMCs), taken before the fourth cycle of nivolumab. The receptors were sampled from a human donor with classical Hodgkin lymphoma.

V is TRBV19 and J is TRBJ2-5; 7 nucleotides align to TRBD1. Looked up from germline, CDR1 is LNHDA and CDR2 is SQIVND (reference sequence). The CDR3 has 15 amino acids. J was trimmed by 5 bases and V by 3 bases; bases with no gene match: 9. DNA for the CDR3: TGTGCCAGTAGTATTTCCGGGACAGAGGACGAGACCCAGTACTTC. It yields the protein CASSISGTEDETQYF. Full variable domain (missing parts from reference TRBV19 and TRBJ2-5): DGGITQSPKYLFRKEGQNVTLSCEQNLNHDAMYWYRQDPGQGLRLIYYSQIVNDFQKGDIAEGYSVSREKKESFPLTVTSAQKNPTAFYLCASSISGTEDETQYFGPGTRLLVL.

CDR3 DNA sequence: TGTGCCAGCAGTTTCCACAACCTTTACGAGCAGTACTTC. Translation: CASSFHNLYEQYF. The chain joins TRBV27 to TRBJ2-7, with D unresolved. This CDR3 region has 13 residues. Trimming pared 3 bases from V and 4 bases from J, leaving 10 bases between. Germline V CDR1 and CDR2: MNHEY, SMNVEV (reference sequence).

The chain links TRBV5-4 to TRBJ2-2, with a possible D match to TRBD2 (6 bases). V lost 0 bases to trimming and J lost 6 bases, with 12 bases between them. The CDR3 totals 15 residues. Germline-derived CDR1 and CDR2 are SGHNT and YYREEE (reference sequence). CDR3 bases: TGTGCCAGCAGCTTGGCCCGACTAGACGCCGGGGAGCTGTTTTTT. It specifies CASSLARLDAGELFF.

The rearrangement uses TRBV7-9 and TRBJ1-4; TRBD1 agrees at 8 bases. This CDR3 is 15 amino acids long. The germline V gene has CDR1 SEHNR and CDR2 FQNEAQ (reference sequence). V was pared by 4 bases and J by 6 bases, with 7 bases of the junction left unmatched. CDR3 sequence: CASSSRQGFDEKLFF. The CDR3, as DNA: TGTGCCAGCAGCTCAAGACAGGGGTTTGATGAAAAACTGTTTTTT.

The chain recombines TRBV14 with TRBJ2-1; D gene unclear. This CDR3 comprises 16 residues. Germline CDR1 and CDR2: SGHDN and FVKESK. V was cut by 6 bases and J by 8 bases, with 23 bases left in between. The DNA for the CDR3 is TGTGCCAGCAGTATATATGGTGGGCGGCCTGGAGATGAGCAGTTCTTC. Translation: CASSIYGGRPGDEQFF.

The V call is TRBV5-5, the J call TRBJ2-7; D gene ambiguous. Trimming left V 0 bases short and J 3 bases short, with 13 bases between. Germline CDR1 is SGHKS and CDR2 is YYEKEE (reference sequence). This CDR3 has 15 residues. The CDR3 DNA reads TGTGCCAGCAGCTTGGGCCCCGAGAGAAACTACGAGCAGTACTTC. It translates to CASSLGPERNYEQYF.